The next 13 T cell receptor beta chains were all read from a single sample in a study of Graves' ophthalmopathy and Graves' hyperthyroidism. Amplifying from RNA transcripts, the study obtained TCR beta CDR3 regions. A first-round RT-PCR used HTBI primers, followed by a second-round multiplex PCR. MiXCR, run by TCRdb on the multiplex PCR reads, gives a single entry per CDR3 protein. The table shows about 550,000 distinct CDR3 sequences, with under 45% occurring only once. The sequenced sample consisted of peripheral blood or thyroid tissue (not recorded which). The receptor set was obtained from an adult man with Graves' hyperthyroidism.

This clonotype was picked up many times. The gene calls are TRBV20-1 and TRBJ1-2, with 8 bases aligning to TRBD1. V dropped 3 bases and J dropped 0; count of bases not matched to a gene: 6. Per the germline V gene, CDR1 is DFQATT and CDR2 is SNEGSKA (reference sequence). The CDR3 runs to 15 residues. As DNA, the CDR3 is TGCAGTGCTAGTTCCAGACAGGGGACTAACTATGGCTACACCTTC. This codes for CSASSRQGTNYGYTF.

This clonotype was picked up a small number of times. This chain connects TRBV12-3 or TRBV12-4 to TRBJ2-5, with TRBD1 as a possible D gene (6 bases). This CDR3 region has 14 residues. Between the trimmed V and J ends, which lost 1 base and 4 bases, there was a span of 10 bases. The CDR3 reads CASSLEQGVETQYF. CDR3 coding DNA: TGTGCCAGCAGTTTAGAACAGGGTGTAGAGACCCAGTACTTC.

This clonotype was seen many times. The chain has TRBV20-1 and TRBJ2-7; 11 bases match TRBD2. With 1 base clipped from V and 7 bases from J, the junction kept 6 bases outside the gene matches. This CDR3 comprises 14 residues. Germline CDR1 DFQATT, CDR2 SNEGSKA (reference sequence). The CDR3 loop is CSARGLAGRREQYF. As DNA, the CDR3 is TGCAGTGCTAGAGGACTAGCGGGACGGAGGGAGCAGTACTTC.

The V gene is TRBV2, the J gene TRBJ1-2, with 8 bases matching TRBD1. V shed 3 bases, J shed 4 bases, and the junction held 4 bases outside the gene matches. The length of the CDR3 is 14 residues. Germline CDR1 and CDR2: SNHLY and FYNNEI. The CDR3 sequence is CASSENRGAYGYTF. In DNA form, the CDR3 reads TGTGCCAGCAGTGAGAACAGGGGGGCCTATGGCTACACCTTC.

This clonotype has ten or more counts. V usage is TRBV2 and J usage is TRBJ1-5; 7 nucleotides agree with TRBD1. The germline gives CDR1 SNHLY, CDR2 FYNNEI. The CDR3 sequence is 16 residues long. The ends lost 6 bases at V and 4 bases at J; junction bases unmatched: 12. CDR3 in amino acids: CASSEQGPSLNQPQHF. Written as DNA, the CDR3 is TGTGCCAGCAGCGAACAGGGGCCCTCCCTAAATCAGCCCCAGCATTTT.

A note on this clonotype: A much larger clone differs by one base, so this may be a read error. The chain has TRBV19 and TRBJ1-1; D gene uncertain. The length of the CDR3 is 17 residues. V lost 0 bases and J lost 4, with 18 bases in between. Germline assignment: CDR1 LNHDA and CDR2 SQIVND (reference sequence). The DNA for the CDR3 is TGTGCCAGTAGTATAGATCCCTTGGCAGACGTGAGCACTGAAGCTTTCTTT. This codes for CASSIDPLADVSTEAFF.

As DNA, the CDR3 is TGTGCCAGCCGCCCGACAATCAATCAGCCCCAGCATTTT. This encodes CASRPTINQPQHF. The rearrangement uses TRBV19 and TRBJ1-5; no definite D call. The CDR3 is made up of 13 amino acids. From germline, CDR1 is LNHDA and CDR2 SQIVND (reference sequence). V was trimmed by 9 bases and J by 3 bases, leaving 12 bases between them.

This clonotype was found many times. The chain couples TRBV12-3 or TRBV12-4 to TRBJ1-3; 7 bases are shared with TRBD1. The CDR3 sequence is 15 residues long. Trimming took 6 bases from V and 3 from J; bases not matched to a gene: 8. The CDR3 DNA sequence: TGTGCCAGCAGCCGGACCACAGGGGATGGAAACACCATATATTTT. Translating it yields CASSRTTGDGNTIYF.

The chain uses TRBV7-6 and TRBJ2-7, with D unclear. Germline loops: CDR1 SGHVS, CDR2 FNYEAQ. The CDR3 runs 13 residues. Deletions cut 2 bases from V and 3 bases from J, with 8 bases between. The CDR3 DNA follows: TGTGCCAGCAGCTTACAAACGGGCTACGAGCAGTACTTC. Translating gives CASSLQTGYEQYF.

The chain couples TRBV12-3 or TRBV12-4 to TRBJ2-5; 12 nucleotides line up with TRBD2. The CDR3 length is 15 residues. The V and J ends lost 8 bases and 4 bases, in that order; junction bases with no gene match: 8. The CDR3 DNA sequence: TGTGCCAGCGGAACTCTAGCGGGGGGGCGAGAGACCCAGTACTTC. The encoded protein is CASGTLAGGRETQYF.

This clonotype appeared many times. The V call is TRBV29-1, the J call TRBJ2-5; either TRBD1 or TRBD2 may supply D (5 bases each). Between the trimmed V and J ends, which lost 4 bases and 6 bases, there was a span of 24 bases. Germline values: CDR1 SQVTM, CDR2 ANQGSEA. The CDR3 spans 16 residues. This CDR3 reads CSVALGGQGSAKTQYF. CDR3 coding DNA: TGCAGCGTTGCCCTCGGAGGCCAGGGCTCGGCCAAGACCCAGTACTTC.

The chain employs TRBV2 and TRBJ2-7; D remains ambiguous. The ends were cut back, 11 bases at V and 2 bases at J, with 13 bases in the middle. The CDR3 is 12 amino acids. Germline V gene data show CDR1 as SNHLY and CDR2 as FYNNEI. The DNA of the CDR3 is TGTGCCGCCCTCGGGTCGGCCTACGAGCAGTACTTC. Translated: CAALGSAYEQYF.

This rearrangement joins TRBV20-1 to TRBJ2-7; D gene uncertain. The ends were cut back, 1 base at V and 0 bases at J, with 7 bases in the middle. The CDR3 consists of 13 residues. Germline assignment: CDR1 DFQATT and CDR2 SNEGSKA (reference sequence). The CDR3 region is CSARGSSSYEQYF. CDR3 DNA: TGCAGTGCTAGAGGTTCGAGCTCCTACGAGCAGTACTTC.